The clone carrying this T cell receptor (beta chain) has at least ten counts. The data belong to a study of spatial heterogeneity in lung cancer. Documented time point: sample taken at primary tumor resection. TCRs were sequenced from unsorted whole RNA of tumor, nontumor lung or PBMC. The cohort: over 70 early-stage, untreated non-small cell lung cancer patients. The study tagged each TCR cDNA molecule with a unique molecular identifier. Each CDR3 protein gets one entry after TCRdb re-called the 5' RACE reads with MiXCR. The sample shows 30,000 or so distinct CDR3 sequences, 7.5% to 10% of them seen only once. Germline trimming cut 6 bases from V and 5 bases from J; bases unmatched to any gene: 6. Germline lookup yields CDR1 SQVTM and CDR2 ANQGSEA. The CDR3 loop spans 15 amino acids.

The chain joins TRBV29-1 to TRBJ2-1; 14 nucleotides agree with TRBD2. The specimen comprised PBMCs, sampled at surgery. This clonotype originated in a female donor with early-stage non-small cell lung cancer. The CDR3 nucleotides read TGCAGCGTAAGACTAGCGGGAGGGCGCCACAATGAGCAGTTCTTC. Residues: CSVRLAGGRHNEQFF.